These 2 T cell receptor beta chains share one sample of origin, sequenced in a study of T cell repertoires in aging, cancer and after chemotherapy. Multiplex touch-down PCR with TRB-A/B primers amplified rearranged V-D-J TRB sequences. Each CDR3 protein gets one entry after TCRdb re-called the multiplex PCR reads with MiXCR. This sample has approximately 9,500 distinct CDR3 sequences, with less than 30% found just once. The template was genomic DNA from peripheral blood, not RNA. The sample taken for sequencing was blood. These receptors were taken from a human donor in good health.

The rearrangement links TRBV30 to TRBJ2-6; D not certain. The CDR3 is 13 residues long. Trimming removed 2 bases at V and 13 bases at J, with 15 bases between. CDR1 is GTSNPN and CDR2 is SVGIG in the germline V gene (reference sequence). CDR3: CAWSSRAPPVLTF. In DNA form, the CDR3 reads TGTGCCTGGAGTTCAAGGGCCCCCCCAGTCCTGACTTTC. The entire variable domain, with the rest obtained from reference TRBV30 and TRBJ2-6, is as follows: SQTIHQWPATLVQPVGSPLSLECTVEGTSNPNLYWYRQAAGRGLQLLFYSVGIGQISSEVPQNLSASRPQDRQFILSSKKLLLSDSGFYLCAWSSRAPPVLTFGAGSRLTVL.

V and J are TRBV20-1 and TRBJ1-5; the D gene is possibly TRBD1 (6 bases). The CDR3 has 18 amino acids. Deletions cut 5 bases from V and 0 bases from J, with 23 bases between. CDR1 and CDR2 (germline): DFQATT, SNEGSKA (reference sequence). The CDR3 DNA follows: TGCAGTGCTGCAGGGGTGGCCCAAGGAAGTGATAGCAATCAGCCCCAGCATTTT. Its protein is CSAAGVAQGSDSNQPQHF.